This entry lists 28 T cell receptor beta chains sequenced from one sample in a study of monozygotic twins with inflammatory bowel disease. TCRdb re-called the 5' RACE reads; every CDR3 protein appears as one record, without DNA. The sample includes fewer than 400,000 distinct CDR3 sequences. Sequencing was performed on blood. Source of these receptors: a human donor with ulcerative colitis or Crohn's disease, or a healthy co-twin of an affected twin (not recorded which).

The CDR3: CASSLDRGRADTQYF. The chain carries TRBV7-2 and TRBJ2-3; TCRdb's D call, TRBD1, is unchecked because there is no DNA. This CDR3 spans 15 amino acids. Germline assignment: CDR1 SGHTA and CDR2 FQGNSA. The complete variable domain, with remaining parts taken from reference TRBV7-2 and TRBJ2-3, reads GAGVSQSPSNKVTEKGKDVELRCDPISGHTALYWYRQSLGQGLEFLIYFQGNSAPDKSGLPSDRFSAERTGGSVSTLTIQRTQQEDSAVYLCASSLDRGRADTQYFGPGTRLTVL.

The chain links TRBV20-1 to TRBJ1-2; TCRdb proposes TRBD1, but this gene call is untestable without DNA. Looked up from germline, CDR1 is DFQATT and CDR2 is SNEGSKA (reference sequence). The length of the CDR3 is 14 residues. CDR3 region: CSASERGAATGYTF.

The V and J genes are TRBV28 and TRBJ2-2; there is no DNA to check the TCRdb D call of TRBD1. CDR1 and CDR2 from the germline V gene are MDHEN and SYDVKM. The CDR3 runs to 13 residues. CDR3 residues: CASTSPGTGELFF.

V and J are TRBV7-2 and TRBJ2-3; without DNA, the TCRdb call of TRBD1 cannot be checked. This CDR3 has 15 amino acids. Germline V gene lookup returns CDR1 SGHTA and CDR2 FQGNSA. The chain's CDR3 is CASSLSGSPTDTQYF.

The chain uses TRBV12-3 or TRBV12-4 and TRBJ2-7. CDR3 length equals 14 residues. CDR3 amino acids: CASSYSSILLEQYF.

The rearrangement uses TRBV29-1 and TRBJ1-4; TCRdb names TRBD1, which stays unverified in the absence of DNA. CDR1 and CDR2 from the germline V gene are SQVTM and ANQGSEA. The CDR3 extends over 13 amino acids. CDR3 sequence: CSVWTGPNEKLFF.

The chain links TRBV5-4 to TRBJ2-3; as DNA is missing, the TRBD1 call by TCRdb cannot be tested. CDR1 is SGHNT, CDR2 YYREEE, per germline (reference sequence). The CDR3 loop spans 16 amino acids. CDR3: CASSDRHFPPKGTQYF.

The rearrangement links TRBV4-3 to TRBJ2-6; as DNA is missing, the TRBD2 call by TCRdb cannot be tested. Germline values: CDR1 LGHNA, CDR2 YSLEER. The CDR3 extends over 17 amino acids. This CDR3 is CASSQAGGGSGANVLTF.

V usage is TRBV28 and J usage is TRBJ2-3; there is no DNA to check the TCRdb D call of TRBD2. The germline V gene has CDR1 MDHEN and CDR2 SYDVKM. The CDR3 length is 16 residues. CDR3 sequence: CASSSSGLPNTDTQYF.

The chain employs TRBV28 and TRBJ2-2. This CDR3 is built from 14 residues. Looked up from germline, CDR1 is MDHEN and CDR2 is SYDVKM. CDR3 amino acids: CASSFLADTGELFF.

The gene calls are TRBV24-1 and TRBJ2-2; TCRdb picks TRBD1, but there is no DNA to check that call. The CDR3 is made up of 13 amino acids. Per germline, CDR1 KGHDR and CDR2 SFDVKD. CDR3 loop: CATSRAGVGELFF.

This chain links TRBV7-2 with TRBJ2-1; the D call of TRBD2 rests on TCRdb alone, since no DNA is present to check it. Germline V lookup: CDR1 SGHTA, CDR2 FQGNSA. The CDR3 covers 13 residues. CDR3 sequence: CASSLVDSGGQFF.

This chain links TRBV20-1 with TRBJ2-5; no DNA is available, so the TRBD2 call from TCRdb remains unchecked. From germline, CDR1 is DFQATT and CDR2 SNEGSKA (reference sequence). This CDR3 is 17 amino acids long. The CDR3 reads CSAAPGLAGGYQETQYF.

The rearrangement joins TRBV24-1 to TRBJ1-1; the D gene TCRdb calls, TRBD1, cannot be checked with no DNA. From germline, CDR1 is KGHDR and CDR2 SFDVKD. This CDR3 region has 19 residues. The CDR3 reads CATSRQGQKPPLGDTEAFF.

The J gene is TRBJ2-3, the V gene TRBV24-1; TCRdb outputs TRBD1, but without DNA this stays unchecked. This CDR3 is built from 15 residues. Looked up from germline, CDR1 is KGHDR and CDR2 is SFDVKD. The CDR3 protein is CATSDPGASTDTQYF.

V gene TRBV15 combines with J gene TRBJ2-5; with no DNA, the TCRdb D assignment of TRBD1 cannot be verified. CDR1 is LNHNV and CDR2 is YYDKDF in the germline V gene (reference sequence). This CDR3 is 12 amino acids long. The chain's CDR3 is CATSRTGSTQYF.

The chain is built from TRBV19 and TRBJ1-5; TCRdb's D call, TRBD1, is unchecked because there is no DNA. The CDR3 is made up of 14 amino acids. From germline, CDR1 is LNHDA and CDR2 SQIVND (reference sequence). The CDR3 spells CASSDTGYRGPQHF.

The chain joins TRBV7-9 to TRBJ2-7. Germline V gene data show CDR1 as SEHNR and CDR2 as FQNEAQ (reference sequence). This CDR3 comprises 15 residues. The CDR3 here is CASSPISASYYEQYF.

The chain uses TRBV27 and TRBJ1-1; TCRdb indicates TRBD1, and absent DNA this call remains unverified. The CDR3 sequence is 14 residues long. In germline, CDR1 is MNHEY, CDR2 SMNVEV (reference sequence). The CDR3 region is CASSTDRLATEAFF.

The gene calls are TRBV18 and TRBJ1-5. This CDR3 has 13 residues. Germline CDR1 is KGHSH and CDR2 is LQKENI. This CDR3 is CASSPPGDQPQHF.

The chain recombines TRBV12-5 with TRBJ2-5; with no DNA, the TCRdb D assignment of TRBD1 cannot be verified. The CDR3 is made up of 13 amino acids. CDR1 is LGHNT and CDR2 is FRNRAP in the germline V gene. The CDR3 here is CASGLAPGETQYF.

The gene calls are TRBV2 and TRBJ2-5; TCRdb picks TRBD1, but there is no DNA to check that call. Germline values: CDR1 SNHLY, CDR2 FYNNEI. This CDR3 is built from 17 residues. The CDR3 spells CASSRRGPEGGPKTQYF.

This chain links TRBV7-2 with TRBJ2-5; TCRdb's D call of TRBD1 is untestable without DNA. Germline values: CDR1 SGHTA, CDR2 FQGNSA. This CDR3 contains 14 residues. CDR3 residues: CASRPGTGEQTQYF. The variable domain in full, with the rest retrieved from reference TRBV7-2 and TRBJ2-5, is GAGVSQSPSNKVTEKGKDVELRCDPISGHTALYWYRQSLGQGLEFLIYFQGNSAPDKSGLPSDRFSAERTGGSVSTLTIQRTQQEDSAVYLCASRPGTGEQTQYFGPGTRLLVL.

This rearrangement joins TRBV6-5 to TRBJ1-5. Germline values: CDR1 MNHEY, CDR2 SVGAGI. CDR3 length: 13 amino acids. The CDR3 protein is CASSSAHFTPQHF.

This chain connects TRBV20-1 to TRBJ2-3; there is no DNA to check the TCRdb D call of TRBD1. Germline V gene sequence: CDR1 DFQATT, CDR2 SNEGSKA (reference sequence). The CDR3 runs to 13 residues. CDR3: CSAPYASGGTQYF.

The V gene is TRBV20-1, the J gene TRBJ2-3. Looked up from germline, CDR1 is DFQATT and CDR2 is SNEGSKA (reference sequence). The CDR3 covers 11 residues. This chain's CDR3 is CSARPPDTQYF.

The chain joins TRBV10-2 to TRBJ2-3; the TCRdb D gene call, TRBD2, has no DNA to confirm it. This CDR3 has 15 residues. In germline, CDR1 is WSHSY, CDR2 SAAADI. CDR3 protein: CASRDRTSGKDTQYF.

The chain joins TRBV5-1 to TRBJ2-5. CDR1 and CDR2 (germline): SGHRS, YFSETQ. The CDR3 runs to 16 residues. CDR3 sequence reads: CASSLVRGTFQETQYF.